This entry describes one T cell receptor beta chain. The antigen is undetermined. Donor samples were obtained from healthy Caucasian individuals from Russia, aged roughly 6 to 95. Per-sample PBMC isolation yielded at least 6.5 million cells. These data come from a study of blood T cells in healthy people across ages. Findings and caveats of the study: Naive T cell percentage showed a strong correlation with TCR beta diversity. Whereas aged donors had fewer naive CD4+ cells, long-lived donors had more of them and higher diversity.

A second about 7 to 11 cycle PCR used barcoded and J-beta primers. TCRdb itself ran the 5' RACE reads through MiXCR, one entry per CDR3 protein. The sample carries about 640,000 distinct CDR3 sequences, roughly 58% recorded once. Germline V lookup: CDR1 DFQATT, CDR2 SNEGSKA (reference sequence). Trimming at V came to 3 bases and at J to 4 bases, leaving 6 bases not matched to a gene. The CDR3 has 15 amino acids. The specimen sequenced was blood. The clonotype comes from a man aged 60 to 75 in good health. V and J are TRBV20-1 and TRBJ2-5, with 12 positions matching TRBD2. The CDR3 loop is CSARLAGGPRETQYF. CDR3 DNA: TGCAGTGCTAGGCTAGCGGGAGGGCCGCGAGAGACCCAGTACTTC.